This T cell receptor beta chain stems from a study of identical twins. To note about this clonotype: Antigen unknown.

TCRdb re-derived calls from the 5' RACE reads in MiXCR, one entry per CDR3 protein. The sample carries 400,000 to 500,000 distinct CDR3 sequences, roughly an eighth recorded once. Study outcomes and limitations: Recombination models fit unrelated individuals' TCR alpha sharing but underestimated twins'. Twins' excess sharing was less marked for out-of-frame beta sequences. The abundant beta clonotypes from cord blood had fewer insertions, and memory repertoires had none of this.

These data also featured in a second study, about yellow fever vaccine responses in identical twins.

The sample was CD4+ T cells sorted from blood. This receptor was obtained from a woman aged 18-30 years in good health.

As DNA, the CDR3 is TGTGCCAGCAGCCGGCCAGGGCGCACCGGGGAGCTGTTTTTT. Protein: CASSRPGRTGELFF. V usage is TRBV6-2 or TRBV6-3 and J usage is TRBJ2-2; possibly TRBD1 for D (5 bases). V was clipped by 6 bases and J by 4 bases, with 12 bases between them. The length of the CDR3 is 14 residues. Per the germline V gene, CDR1 is MNHEY and CDR2 is SVGEGT.